This TCR beta chain is from a study of T cell responses to AZD1222 COVID-19 vaccine. Concerning this clone: Its target is unknown.

Regarding the study as a whole: There were repertoire samples only from the period after the peak T cell response. The breadth and depth of Spike-specific TCRs increased once two AZD1222 doses had been given. Among spike-specific TCRs, nearly half reportedly target unmutated variant regions. Only six or seven AZD1222 recipients tested seropositive at baseline.

TCRdb's table, derived via immunoSEQ multiplex PCR, lists solely in-frame clones and lacks some. The table shows about 130,000 clones, with 80% to 95% occurring only once. The V and J ends lost 4 bases and 4 bases, in that order; junction bases with no gene match: 6. Germline V gene data show CDR1 as SGHNT and CDR2 as YENEEA. The length of the CDR3 is 16 residues. The clonotype comes from an adult who received the AZD1222 COVID-19 vaccine. The sequencing here drew on peripheral blood, taken 28 days after the second AZD1222 dose. This chain uses TRBV11-3 with TRBJ2-3; TRBD2 matches at 12 bases. CDR3 bases: TGTGCCAGCAGCTCCAGGACTAGCGGGAAAGCAGATACGCAGTATTTT. Protein: CASSSRTSGKADTQYF.